The present T cell receptor beta chain was sequenced within a study of T cells in narcolepsy (dated by TCRdb to 2017 to 2018). Notes on the research overall: Healthy control donors were enrolled in the study alongside patients who had narcolepsy type 1 or type 2 (NT1, NT2). The study sought autoreactive T cells targeting hypocretin neuron self-antigens (hypocretin, TRIB2) in narcolepsy patients, using TCR Vbeta sequencing to track clonotypes in blood and CSF. Findings and caveats that apply to the study as a whole: According to the report, autoreactive clonotypes were detected serially in the blood of the same patients and of different patients, but not in healthy controls. Patients and controls had similar numbers of sequenced blood memory CD4+ clonotypes, with averages of approximately 40,000 in patients and some 31,000 in controls. In plots comparing CSF and blood CD4+ T cell clonotypes from the same patient, HCRT-specific and TRIB2-specific autoreactive clonotypes were highlighted. No sequences matching autoreactive T cell clones were contained in some blood memory CD4+ repertoires from patients and controls.

According to the germline V gene, CDR1 reads SGHTA and CDR2 reads FQGTGA. The CDR3 spans 15 residues, from the cysteine through the phenylalanine. Only CDR3 DNA remains: 45 bases, in frame from the first base. V is trimmed back by 5 bases and J by 2 bases, and the junction contains 5 bases that no gene match accounts for. Libraries were built with the immunoSEQ multiplex PCR assay. The source is immuneACCESS, and TCRdb retained only in-frame sequences with V and J called. Part of the clones is not carried over; for the studies checked, unresolved V genes explain less than half of this, and the remainder is unexplained. This sample gives roughly 34,000 clones in total; approximately 84% of them show up just once. The ten largest clones take up around 1.3% of the sample. Memory CD4+ T cells were sorted ex vivo from peripheral blood of narcolepsy patients and healthy controls for TCR Vbeta sequencing.

Notes on this clone: This receptor's antigen is unknown. Base quality data are lacking; no much larger clone is found one base away.

The sample comprised CD45RA- memory CD4+ T cells from PBMCs. Reading the label with the study, this specimen's cell subset or site is: memory T cells sorted ex vivo from peripheral blood. Recombination joined TRBV7-3 with TRBJ2-2; the junction holds 7 bases that match TRBD1. The TCR sequence derives from a human donor with narcolepsy. The CDR3: CASSAGTVNTGELFF. The DNA sequence is TGTGCCAGCAGCGCTGGGACAGTAAACACCGGGGAGCTGTTTTTT.